The rows below give T cell receptor beta chains drawn from one sample of a study of blood T cell repertoires in COVID-19. Using immunoSEQ multiplex PCR, the repertoire was profiled, and TCRdb retains in-frame clones only, with some absent. The sample has 330,000 or so clones, approximately 84% seen once. The material sequenced was PBMCs or T cells enriched from blood (not recorded which). These receptors were obtained from a woman in her thirties who had recovered from COVID-19. Both conserved end residues are part of each CDR3. A D gene is named only where the DNA matches it firmly. The size entry is marked missing in some rows and otherwise reads once, few, many or a size class.

TRBD1	TRBJ1-1	18	TRBV5-1	.	CASSLAPLDRGISTEAFF	TGCGCCAGCAGCTTGGCACCCCTCGACAGGGGTATTAGCACTGAAGCTTTCTTT
.	TRBJ1-2	15	TRBV28	.	CASSLYAGADYGYTF	TGTGCCAGCAGTTTATACGCGGGGGCGGACTATGGCTACACCTTC
.	TRBJ1-2	15	TRBV18	.	CASSPSLDRNYGYTF	TGTGCCAGCTCACCAAGTCTGGACAGAAACTATGGCTACACCTTC
.	TRBJ1-4	14	TRBV28	.	CASSLAGASEKLFF	TGTGCCAGCAGTTTAGCGGGGGCAAGTGAAAAACTGTTTTTT
TRBD1	TRBJ2-3	17	TRBV24-1	.	CATSDSSPGGGTDTQYF	TGTGCCACCAGTGATAGCAGTCCAGGGGGCGGCACAGATACGCAGTATTTT
TRBD2	TRBJ2-1	17	TRBV10-3	.	CPSASNPGLADYNEQFF	TGTCCCAGCGCCAGCAATCCGGGACTAGCGGATTACAATGAGCAGTTCTTC
TRBD2	TRBJ2-7	15	TRBV6-6	once	CASRPSAGGPYEQYF	TGTGCCAGCAGACCGTCAGCGGGAGGCCCCTACGAGCAGTACTTC
TRBD2	TRBJ2-1	14	TRBV6-5	.	CASSYSGGVNEQFF	TGTGCCAGCAGTTACTCGGGGGGGGTCAATGAGCAGTTCTTC
TRBD1	TRBJ2-7	15	TRBV27	once	CASSPDRVLRDEQYF	TGTGCCAGCAGTCCGGACAGGGTCTTAAGGGACGAGCAGTACTTC
.	TRBJ1-4	13	TRBV29-1	.	CSVDTQGNEKLFF	TGCAGCGTTGATACACAGGGAAATGAAAAACTGTTTTTT
TRBD1	TRBJ1-4	18	TRBV4-1	.	CASSQGGTGSAPGEKLFF	TGCGCCAGCAGCCAAGGTGGGACAGGGTCGGCCCCGGGGGAAAAACTGTTTTTT
TRBD1	TRBJ1-6	13	TRBV25-1	.	CASARTGKSPLHF	TGTGCCAGCGCCCGGACAGGGAAGTCACCCCTCCACTTT
TRBD1	TRBJ2-7	14	TRBV19	.	CASRGQGSTYEQYF	TGTGCCAGTAGGGGACAGGGGAGCACCTACGAGCAGTACTTC
TRBD1	TRBJ1-2	14	TRBV6-5	.	CASSYSGQGFGYTF	TGTGCCAGCAGTTACTCCGGACAGGGCTTTGGCTACACCTTC
.	TRBJ2-2	13	TRBV19	.	CASRTVNTGELFF	TGTGCCAGTAGAACAGTTAACACCGGGGAGCTGTTTTTT
.	TRBJ2-1	12	TRBV5-1	.	CASSLTHNEQFF	TGCGCCAGCAGCTTAACACACAATGAGCAGTTCTTC